These 2 T cell receptor beta chains share one sample of origin, sequenced in a study of blood T cell repertoires in COVID-19. Here immunoSEQ multiplex PCR was the method, and the copy in TCRdb shows in-frame clones only, minus some. The profile shows some 41,000 clones, roughly 87% of them singletons. Sample: peripheral blood. Source of these receptors: an elderly woman with active COVID-19.

The chain is built from TRBV28 and TRBJ2-3; 8 bases are a match to TRBD2. Losses at the gene ends were 5 bases for V and 0 bases for J; bases not matched to a gene: 13. Germline V gene lookup returns CDR1 MDHEN and CDR2 SYDVKM. This CDR3 spans 18 amino acids. CDR3 in DNA: TGTGCCAGCAGTCCGTCTTTAGGTAGCGGGGATAGCACAGATACGCAGTATTTT. This codes for CASSPSLGSGDSTDTQYF.

This rearrangement joins TRBV4-3 to TRBJ2-7, with 11 bases aligning to TRBD2. V gave up 4 bases and J gave up 2 bases; unmatched junction bases: 4. The CDR3 runs 15 residues. Germline CDR1 is LGHNA and CDR2 is YSLEER. For the CDR3, the DNA is TGCGCCAGCAGCCTGCGACTAGCGGGGCCCTACGAGCAGTACTTC. Its protein is CASSLRLAGPYEQYF.